This T cell receptor beta chain appears in the sequencing data of a study of T-cell reconstitution after alpha-beta-depleted transplantation in children. Worth noting for this clonotype: The antigen is not known.

Germline V gene lookup returns CDR1 DFQATT and CDR2 SNEGSKA (reference sequence). This CDR3 comprises 14 residues. With 1 base removed from V and 2 bases from J, the gap between germline ends came to 12 bases. Preparation of the TCRbeta library involved a method that used unique molecular identifiers. Using its own MiXCR run on the PCR reads, TCRdb lists one record per CDR3 protein. The table has fewer than 550,000 distinct CDR3 sequences, more than 9.5% seen once. Overall study results and limits: From newly produced T cells came most of the T-cell counts and diversity one year after transplant. Expanded clones from the graft, numbering several hundred, reportedly supplied alpha-beta T cells about two months after transplant.

This chain joins TRBV20-1 and TRBJ2-7; D may be TRBD2 (6 bases). The specimen comprised PBMCs, mostly from graft donor cells, sampled 180 days after TCRalphabeta/CD19-depleted stem cell transplant. The TCR was taken from a female patient aged 2-10 years who had a stem cell transplant for aplastic anemia, so the T cells may come from the graft donor. The CDR3 nucleotides read TGCAGTGCTAGAGCCCGGGGGAGTACCTACGAGCAGTACTTC. It yields the protein CSARARGSTYEQYF.